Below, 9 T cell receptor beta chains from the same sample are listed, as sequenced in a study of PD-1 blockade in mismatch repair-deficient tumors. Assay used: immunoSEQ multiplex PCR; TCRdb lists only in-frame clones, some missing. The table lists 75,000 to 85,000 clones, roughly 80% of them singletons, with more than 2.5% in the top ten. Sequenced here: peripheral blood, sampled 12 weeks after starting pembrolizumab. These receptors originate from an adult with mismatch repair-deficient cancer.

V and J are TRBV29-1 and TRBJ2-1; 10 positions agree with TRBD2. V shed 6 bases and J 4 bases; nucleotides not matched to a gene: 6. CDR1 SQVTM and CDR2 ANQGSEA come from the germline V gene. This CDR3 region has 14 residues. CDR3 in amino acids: CSVDPGLAYNEQFF. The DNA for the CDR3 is TGCAGCGTCGATCCGGGACTAGCGTACAATGAGCAGTTCTTC.

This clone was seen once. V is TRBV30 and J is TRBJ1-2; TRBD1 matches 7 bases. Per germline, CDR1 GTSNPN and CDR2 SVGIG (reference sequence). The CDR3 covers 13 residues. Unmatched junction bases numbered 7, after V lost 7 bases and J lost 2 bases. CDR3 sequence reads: CASSTGKNYGYTF. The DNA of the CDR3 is TGTGCCTCTTCGACAGGGAAAAACTATGGCTACACCTTC.

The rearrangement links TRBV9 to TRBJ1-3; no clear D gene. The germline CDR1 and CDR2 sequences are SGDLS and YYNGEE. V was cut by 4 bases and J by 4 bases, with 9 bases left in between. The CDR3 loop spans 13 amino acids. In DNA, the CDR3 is TGTGCCAGCAGCCCAGTGGGGGGAAACACCATATATTTT. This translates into CASSPVGGNTIYF.

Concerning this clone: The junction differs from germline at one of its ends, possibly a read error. CDR3: CASSPGTGGGETQYF. CDR3 sequence (DNA): TGTGCTAGCAGCCCTGGGACAGGGGGTGGCGAGACCCAGTACTTC. This chain joins TRBV7-7 and TRBJ2-5; 11 nucleotides line up with TRBD1. Germline V gene sequence: CDR1 SSHAT, CDR2 FNYEAQ (reference sequence). The CDR3 extends over 15 amino acids.

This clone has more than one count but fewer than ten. The CDR3 nucleotides are TGTGCCTGGAGTGTATTTGGGGCCCAAGAGACCCAGTACTTC. Translating gives CAWSVFGAQETQYF. The rearrangement uses TRBV30 and TRBJ2-5, with D tentatively TRBD1 (5 bases). Germline loops: CDR1 GTSNPN, CDR2 SVGIG (reference sequence). V shed 0 bases and J shed 1 base, with 9 bases lying between them. The CDR3 spans 14 residues.

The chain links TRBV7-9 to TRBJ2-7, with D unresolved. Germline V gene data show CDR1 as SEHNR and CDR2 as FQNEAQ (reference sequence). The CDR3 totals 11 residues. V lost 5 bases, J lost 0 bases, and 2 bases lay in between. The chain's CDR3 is CASSLSYEQYF. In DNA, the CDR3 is TGTGCCAGCAGCCTCTCCTACGAGCAGTACTTC.

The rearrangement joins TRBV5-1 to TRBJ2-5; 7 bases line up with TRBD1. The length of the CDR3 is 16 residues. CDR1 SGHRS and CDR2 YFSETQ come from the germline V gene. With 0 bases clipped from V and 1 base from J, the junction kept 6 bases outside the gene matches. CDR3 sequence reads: CASSLVGTDRQETQYF. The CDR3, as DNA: TGCGCCAGCAGCTTGGTCGGGACAGACCGCCAAGAGACCCAGTACTTC. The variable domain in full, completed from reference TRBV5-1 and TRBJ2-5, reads KAGVTQTPRYLIKTRGQQVTLSCSPISGHRSVSWYQQTPGQGLQFLFEYFSETQRNKGNFPGRFSGRQFSNSRSEMNVSTLELGDSALYLCASSLVGTDRQETQYFGPGTRLLVL.

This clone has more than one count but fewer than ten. The DNA of the CDR3 is TGTGCCAGTAGTAACTTAGTGAACACTGAAGCTTTCTTT. Translating it yields CASSNLVNTEAFF. The chain combines TRBV19 with TRBJ1-1; D ambiguous. Between the trimmed V and J ends, which lost 4 bases and 0 bases, there was a span of 6 bases. From germline, CDR1 is LNHDA and CDR2 SQIVND (reference sequence). This CDR3 is built from 13 residues.

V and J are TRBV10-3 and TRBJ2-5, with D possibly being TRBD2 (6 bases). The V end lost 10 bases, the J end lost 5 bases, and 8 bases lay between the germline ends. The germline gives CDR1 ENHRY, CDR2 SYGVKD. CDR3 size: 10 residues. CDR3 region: CATAGETQYF. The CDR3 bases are TGTGCCACGGCGGGGGAGACCCAGTACTTC.